This record covers a single T cell receptor (beta chain). Its target is not known. The data were taken from a study of CD8 T cells in ankylosing spondylitis. Findings and caveats of the study: Ankylosing spondylitis blood appeared to be characterized by a TCR beta motif of eight or nine highly homologous variants. As for the disease-linked clones, they showed a CD8+ phenotype and occurred at relatively low frequencies in peripheral blood.

Quantitative 5'-RACE with molecular barcodes was used to make the TCR beta libraries. In TCRdb, the 5' RACE reads were re-called with MiXCR into one record per CDR3 protein. The table includes under 550,000 distinct CDR3 sequences, around 26% detected once. J was trimmed by 5 bases and V by 0 bases; bases with no gene match: 4. CDR1 and CDR2 from the germline V gene are SGHRS and YFSETQ. The CDR3 is 14 residues long. This TCR derives from a male donor with ankylosing spondylitis. Material for sequencing was blood, either unsorted or a sorted T cell fraction (not recorded which). This chain joins TRBV5-1 and TRBJ2-7; 8 bases align to TRBD1. The CDR3 DNA sequence: TGCGCCAGCAGCTTGGGACAGGGGCTCCACGAGCAGTACTTC. The encoded protein is CASSLGQGLHEQYF.